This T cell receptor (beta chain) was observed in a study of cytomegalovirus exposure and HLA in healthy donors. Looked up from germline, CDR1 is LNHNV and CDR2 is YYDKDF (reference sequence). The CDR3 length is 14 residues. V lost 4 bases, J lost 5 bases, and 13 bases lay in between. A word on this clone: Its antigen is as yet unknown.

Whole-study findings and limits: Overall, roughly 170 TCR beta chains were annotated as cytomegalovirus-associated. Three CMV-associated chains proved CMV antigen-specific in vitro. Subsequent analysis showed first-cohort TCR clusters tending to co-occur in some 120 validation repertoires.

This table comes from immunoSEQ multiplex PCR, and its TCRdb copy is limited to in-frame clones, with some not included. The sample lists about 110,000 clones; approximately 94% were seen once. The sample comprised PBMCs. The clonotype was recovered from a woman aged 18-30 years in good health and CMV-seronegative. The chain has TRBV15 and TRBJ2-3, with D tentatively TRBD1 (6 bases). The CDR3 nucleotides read TGTGCCACCAGCATTACAGGGTACAAAGATACGCAGTATTTT. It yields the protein CATSITGYKDTQYF. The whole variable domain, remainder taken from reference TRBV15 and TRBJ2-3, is DAMVIQNPRYQVTQFGKPVTLSCSQTLNHNVMYWYQQKSSQAPKLLFHYYDKDFNNEADTPDNFQSRRPNTSFCFLDIRSPGLGDTAMYLCATSITGYKDTQYFGPGTRLTVL.